This paragraph reports one T cell receptor (beta chain). The antigen remains undetermined. The length of the CDR3 is 13 residues. The V and J ends lost 5 bases and 2 bases respectively, with 8 bases between them. CDR1 is LNHDA, CDR2 SQIVND, per germline (reference sequence). Generated by immunoSEQ multiplex PCR, the TCRdb table keeps only in-frame clones and is missing some. In the table there are tens of thousands of clones, roughly four fifths of which are singletons. This sample was taken from a study of somatic mutations in cytotoxic T cells in rheumatoid arthritis. Across the whole study: Flow cytometric sorting isolated some V beta antibody-stained T-cell populations at nearly 100% purity, and among them were V beta1+ cells that underwent TCRB sequencing. Study-level findings and limits: CD8+ T-cell clonality showed no significant difference between rheumatoid arthritis patients and age-matched healthy controls. Over 20% of CD8+ cells belonged to the largest CD8+ clone in about an eighth of the 65 patients. Increasing age coincided with elevated CD8+ clonality among rheumatoid arthritis patients, though not among healthy controls.

This TCR came from a man in his forties or fifties in good health. The genes are TRBV19 and TRBJ2-3, with D unresolved. Sequenced sample: CD8+ T cells sorted from blood. CDR3 residues: CASSPLPTDTQYF. As DNA, the CDR3 is TGTGCCAGTAGTCCCCTCCCCACAGATACGCAGTATTTT.